The following is a T cell receptor (beta chain) sequence with its context. This entry comes from a study of blood T cell repertoires in COVID-19. With 1 base clipped from V and 4 bases from J, the junction kept 5 bases outside the gene matches. CDR3 length: 15 residues. CDR1 SGHDT and CDR2 YYEEEE come from the germline V gene. The table came from immunoSEQ multiplex PCR; TCRdb's copy has only in-frame clones and leaves some out. Found here are 65,000 to 85,000 clones, about nine tenths of them singletons; the top ten hold approximately 11%. This TCR was sampled from a woman between 18 and 30 years old with acute or convalescent COVID-19. The sequencing sample was made of peripheral blood. The chain has TRBV5-6 and TRBJ2-1, with 7 bases fitting TRBD2. This CDR3 is CASSLWRSGYNEQFF. In nucleotides, the CDR3 is TGTGCCAGCAGCTTGTGGCGTAGCGGGTACAATGAGCAGTTCTTC.